A single sample is the source of the 3 T cell receptor beta chains below, sequenced in a study of T cell repertoires in cytomegalovirus infection. MiXCR, applied by TCRdb to the reads, yields one record per CDR3 protein. Of 680,000 or so distinct CDR3 sequences listed, around a third are singletons. These receptors have no known antigen. Here the sequenced sample was cultured PBMCs, taken from culture after CMV antigen stimulation. The receptors here all came from a human donor in good health (CMV status not recorded). Some clones in this sample may be carry-over from other donors' samples.

The chain combines TRBV2 with TRBJ1-5; the D gene is possibly TRBD1 (5 bases). V lost 8 bases and J 1 base, leaving 15 bases between the germline ends. Germline V gene data show CDR1 as SNHLY and CDR2 as FYNNEI. The CDR3 sequence is 15 residues long. CDR3 region: CASSADEGSNQPQHF. As DNA, the CDR3 is TGTGCCAGCTCCGCGGACGAGGGGAGCAATCAGCCCCAGCATTTT.

This clonotype was found a few times. This chain links TRBV6-2 or TRBV6-3 with TRBJ2-7; D call uncertain. This CDR3 has 14 residues. CDR1 is MNHEY, CDR2 SVGEGT, per germline. Trimming removed 6 bases from V and 4 bases from J, with 16 bases in between. CDR3 nucleotides: TGTGCCAGCAGCTATTTCGGCGGATCTTACGAGCAGTACTTC. Translated, it gives CASSYFGGSYEQYF.

Ten or more counts support this clonotype. This chain connects TRBV7-2 to TRBJ2-1; D tentatively reads TRBD1 or TRBD2 (6 bases each). There are 15 residues in the CDR3. V lost 6 bases and J lost 2, with 14 bases in between. Germline V gene lookup returns CDR1 SGHTA and CDR2 FQGNSA. CDR3 DNA sequence: TGTGCCAGCAGTCCGAGGGGGGCCCCCTACAATGAGCAGTTCTTC. Translation: CASSPRGAPYNEQFF.